Each of the 10 T cell receptor beta chains below was sequenced from the same sample in a study of blood T cell repertoires in COVID-19. Sequencing was performed with immunoSEQ multiplex PCR; in TCRdb, only in-frame clones are kept and a portion is missing. The repertoire holds 70,000 to 80,000 clones, with approximately 85% as singletons. Material for sequencing was peripheral blood. Source of these receptors: a woman at least 80 years old with active or convalescent COVID-19.

The rearrangement links TRBV7-3 to TRBJ1-2; D is perhaps TRBD1 (6 bases). Trimming shortened V by 5 bases and J by 2 bases, and 9 bases separated the two germline ends. The CDR3 length is 13 residues. Germline CDR1 and CDR2: SGHTA and FQGTGA. CDR3 loop: CASSAGQNYGYTF. Here the CDR3 DNA reads TGTGCCAGCAGCGCCGGACAGAACTATGGCTACACCTTC.

The chain is built from TRBV5-1 and TRBJ2-3; D is possibly TRBD2 (6 bases). The V and J ends lost 0 bases and 2 bases respectively, with 10 bases between them. From germline, CDR1 is SGHRS and CDR2 YFSETQ. The CDR3 is 15 amino acids. CDR3: CASSLVAGNTDTQYF. CDR3 sequence (DNA): TGCGCCAGCAGCTTGGTTGCGGGAAACACAGATACGCAGTATTTT.

The chain couples TRBV12-3 or TRBV12-4 to TRBJ1-5, with TRBD1 matching over 8 bases. This CDR3 contains 13 residues. Trimming removed 5 bases from V and 6 bases from J; junction bases left unmatched: 3. CDR3 bases: TGTGCCAGCAGTACAGGGGGGGCTCAGCCCCAGCATTTT. Its protein is CASSTGGAQPQHF.

This chain links TRBV5-4 with TRBJ2-5; D is perhaps TRBD1 (5 bases). The V gene lost 2 bases and the J gene lost 5 bases, with 13 bases spanning the gap. The V gene's germline CDR1 is SGHNT and CDR2 YYREEE (reference sequence). This CDR3 spans 14 amino acids. The CDR3 coding sequence is TGTGCCAGCAGCTTTGATAACAGGCCCGAGACCCAGTACTTC. This sequence encodes CASSFDNRPETQYF. Full variable domain (rest looked up from reference TRBV5-4 and TRBJ2-5): ETGVTQSPTHLIKTRGQQVTLRCSSQSGHNTVSWYQQALGQGPQFIFQYYREEENGRGNFPPRFSGLQFPNYSSELNVNALELDDSALYLCASSFDNRPETQYFGPGTRLLVL.

This chain joins TRBV9 and TRBJ2-7; 11 nucleotides agree with TRBD1. Germline loops: CDR1 SGDLS, CDR2 YYNGEE. This CDR3 contains 16 residues. With 0 bases clipped from V and 5 bases from J, the junction kept 7 bases outside the gene matches. CDR3 DNA sequence: TGTGCCAGCAGCGTAGTTTGGACAGGGGGCGTAGACGAGCAGTACTTC. Amino acids: CASSVVWTGGVDEQYF.

V is TRBV6-1 and J is TRBJ2-7; D is unclear. Trimming stripped 2 bases from V and 3 bases from J, with 14 bases between. CDR3 size: 15 residues. Germline assignment: CDR1 MNHNS and CDR2 SASEGT. Here the CDR3 DNA reads TGTGCCAGCAGTGAAAACCCCAGCGCCAGCTACGAGCAGTACTTC. Translated: CASSENPSASYEQYF.

CDR3 DNA: TGTGCCAGTAACCGCATCTCAGGGGTGAGAACTGAAGCTTTCTTT. Translation: CASNRISGVRTEAFF. This sequence joins TRBV19 and TRBJ1-1; TRBD1 is a possible D gene (6 bases). The CDR3 consists of 15 residues. Per germline, CDR1 LNHDA and CDR2 SQIVND (reference sequence). V lost 7 bases and J 5 bases, leaving 20 bases between the germline ends.

The chain is built from TRBV21-1 and TRBJ2-2; the D call in the table, TRBD1, was not verified against the DNA. TRBV21-1 is given as a pseudogene. The CDR3 length is 17 residues. The CDR3 DNA reads TGTGCCAGCAGCGCACGGGGAGGGGACAGGGGGCCCGGGGAGCTGTTTTTT. It encodes CASSARGGDRGPGELFF.

The CDR3, as DNA: TGTGCCAGTAGTATAGGTGGGGGGAGGAACACGCTTGAAGCTTTCTTT. Translating gives CASSIGGGRNTLEAFF. This chain connects TRBV19 to TRBJ1-1, with D possibly TRBD1 on 5 matching bases. CDR3 length equals 16 residues. CDR1 LNHDA and CDR2 SQIVND come from the germline V gene (reference sequence). Trimming stripped 1 base from V and 7 bases from J, with 19 bases between.

Only one count was recorded for this clone. The chain links TRBV5-5 to TRBJ1-4; 8 bases fit TRBD1. The junction had 11 bases not matched to a gene; V was cut back by 1 base and J by 6 bases. Germline V gene lookup returns CDR1 SGHKS and CDR2 YYEKEE (reference sequence). CDR3 length: 17 residues. Here the CDR3 reads CASSLMLAGRGHEKLFF. CDR3 nucleotides: TGTGCCAGCAGCTTGATGTTGGCCGGCAGGGGGCATGAAAAACTGTTTTTT.